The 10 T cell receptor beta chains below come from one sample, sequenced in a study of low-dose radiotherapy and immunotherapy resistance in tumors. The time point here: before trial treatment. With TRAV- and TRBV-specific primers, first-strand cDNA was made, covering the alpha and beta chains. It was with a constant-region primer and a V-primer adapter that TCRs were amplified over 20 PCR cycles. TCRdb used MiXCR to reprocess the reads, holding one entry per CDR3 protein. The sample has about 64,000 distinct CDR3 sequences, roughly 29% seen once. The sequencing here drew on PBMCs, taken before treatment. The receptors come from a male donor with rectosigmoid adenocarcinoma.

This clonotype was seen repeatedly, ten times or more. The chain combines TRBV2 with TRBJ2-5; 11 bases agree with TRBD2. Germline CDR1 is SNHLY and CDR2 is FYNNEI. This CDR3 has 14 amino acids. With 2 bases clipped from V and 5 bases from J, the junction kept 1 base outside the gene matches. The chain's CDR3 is CASSELAGGETQYF. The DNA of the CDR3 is TGTGCCAGCAGTGAACTAGCGGGAGGCGAGACCCAGTACTTC. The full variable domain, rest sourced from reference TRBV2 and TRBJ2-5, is EPEVTQTPSHQVTQMGQEVILRCVPISNHLYFYWYRQILGQKVEFLVSFYNNEISEKSEIFDDQFSVERPDGSNFTLKIRSTKLEDSAMYFCASSELAGGETQYFGPGTRLLVL.

The CDR3 here is CATSERPRTGLRSGEQFF. CDR3 bases: TGTGCCACCAGTGAGCGCCCAAGGACAGGGCTGAGATCCGGTGAGCAGTTCTTC. This chain joins TRBV24-1 and TRBJ2-1; 8 bases match TRBD1. V lost 4 bases and J lost 9; bases outside the gene matches: 19. The V gene's germline CDR1 is KGHDR and CDR2 SFDVKD. CDR3 length: 18 amino acids.

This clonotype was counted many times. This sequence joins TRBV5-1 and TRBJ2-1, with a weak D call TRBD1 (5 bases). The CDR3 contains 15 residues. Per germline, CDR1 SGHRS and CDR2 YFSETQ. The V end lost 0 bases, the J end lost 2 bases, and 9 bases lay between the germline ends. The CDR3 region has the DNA TGCGCCAGCAGCTTGGGTAGGGGCACCTACAATGAGCAGTTCTTC. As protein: CASSLGRGTYNEQFF. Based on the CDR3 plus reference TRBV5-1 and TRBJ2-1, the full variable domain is KAGVTQTPRYLIKTRGQQVTLSCSPISGHRSVSWYQQTPGQGLQFLFEYFSETQRNKGNFPGRFSGRQFSNSRSEMNVSTLELGDSALYLCASSLGRGTYNEQFFGPGTRLTVL.

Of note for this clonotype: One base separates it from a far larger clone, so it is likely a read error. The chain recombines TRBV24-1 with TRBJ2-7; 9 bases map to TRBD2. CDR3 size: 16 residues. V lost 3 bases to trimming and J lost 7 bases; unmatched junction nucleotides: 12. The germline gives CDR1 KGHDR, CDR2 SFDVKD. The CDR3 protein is CATSDLAGNSYNEQYF. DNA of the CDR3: TGTGCCACCAGTGATCTAGCGGGAAACTCCTACAATGAGCAGTACTTC.

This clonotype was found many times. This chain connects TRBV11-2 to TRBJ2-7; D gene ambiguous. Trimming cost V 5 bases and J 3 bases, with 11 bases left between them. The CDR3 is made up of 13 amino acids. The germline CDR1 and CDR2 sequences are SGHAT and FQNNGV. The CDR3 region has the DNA TGTGCCAGCAGCCCAACCGGGTTCTACGAGCAGTACTTC. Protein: CASSPTGFYEQYF.

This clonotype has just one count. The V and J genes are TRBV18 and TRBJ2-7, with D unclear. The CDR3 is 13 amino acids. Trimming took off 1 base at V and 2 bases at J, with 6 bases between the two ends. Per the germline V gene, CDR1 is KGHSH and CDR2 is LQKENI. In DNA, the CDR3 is TGTGCCAGCTCACCACTCCAAACCTACGAGCAGTACTTC. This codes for CASSPLQTYEQYF.

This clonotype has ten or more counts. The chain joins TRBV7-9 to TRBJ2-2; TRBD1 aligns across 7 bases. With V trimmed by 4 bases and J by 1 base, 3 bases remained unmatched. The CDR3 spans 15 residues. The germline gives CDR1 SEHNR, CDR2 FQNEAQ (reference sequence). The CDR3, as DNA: TGTGCCAGCAGCTACGGGACAGTGAACACCGGGGAGCTGTTTTTT. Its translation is CASSYGTVNTGELFF.

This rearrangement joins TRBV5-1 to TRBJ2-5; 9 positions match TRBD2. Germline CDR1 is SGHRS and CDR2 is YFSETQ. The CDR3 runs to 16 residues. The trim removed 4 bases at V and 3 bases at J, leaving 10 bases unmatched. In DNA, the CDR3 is TGCGCCAGCAGCCCTATACTAGCGGGCCTGAAAGAGACCCAGTACTTC. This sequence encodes CASSPILAGLKETQYF.

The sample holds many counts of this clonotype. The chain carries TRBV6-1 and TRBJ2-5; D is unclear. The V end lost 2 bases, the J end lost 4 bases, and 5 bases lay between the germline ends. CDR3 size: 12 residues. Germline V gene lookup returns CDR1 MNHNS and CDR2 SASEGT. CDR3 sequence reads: CASSERGETQYF. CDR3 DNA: TGTGCCAGCAGTGAAAGAGGAGAGACCCAGTACTTC.

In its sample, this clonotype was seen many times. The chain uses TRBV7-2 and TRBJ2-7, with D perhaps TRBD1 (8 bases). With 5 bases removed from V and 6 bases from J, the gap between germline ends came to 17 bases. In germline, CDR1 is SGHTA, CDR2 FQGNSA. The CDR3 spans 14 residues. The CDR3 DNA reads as TGTGCCAGCAGCCCCAGACAGGGGAGGGTCGAGCAGTACTTC. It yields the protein CASSPRQGRVEQYF.